This T cell receptor (beta chain) originates from a study of T-cell memory formation after mild COVID-19. Study-level information: TCR clusters mostly belonged to single donors. Overall study results and limits: SARS-CoV-2 specificity was not confirmed for second-wave clones peaking on day 37.

5'RACE with constant-segment primers built TCRalpha and TCRbeta cDNA libraries with UMIs. Using its own MiXCR run on the 5' RACE reads, TCRdb lists one record per CDR3 protein. The sample has approximately 260,000 distinct CDR3 sequences, roughly 15% seen once. Notes on this clonotype: Antigen specificity is unknown.

The germline V gene encodes CDR1 MNHEY and CDR2 SVGEGT. Trimming pared 6 bases from V and 4 bases from J, leaving 13 bases between. CDR3 size: 15 residues. The rearrangement joins TRBV6-2 or TRBV6-3 to TRBJ2-6, with D maybe TRBD2 (5 bases). The clonotype originates from a man aged 18 to 29 who had mild COVID-19 (a few samples of this study predate the infection). Cell type and time point are not known. The material sequenced was PBMCs or a T cell subset sorted from them (not recorded which). The CDR3 reads CASRSGVAGANVLTF. CDR3 sequence (DNA): TGTGCCAGCAGAAGCGGCGTAGCCGGGGCCAACGTCCTGACTTTC.